This T cell receptor (beta chain) was obtained from a study of shared clonotypes between healthy human individuals (dated by TCRdb to 2019 to 2021). Study-wide context: A couple of women and a few men aged 18 to 49 years were included in the cohort. Per donor, three plates each were used for CD4 naive and CD4 memory, two for CD8 naive, and one for CD8 memory. To increase sequencing depth and limit assay-specific biases, TCR repertoire library preparation and sequencing were carried out by different laboratories using diverse techniques. To estimate repertoire size and how much clonotypes are shared between individuals, the study performed deep sequencing of blood TCR repertoires from 4 to 6 healthy adults. Leukapheresis yielded between about 0.8 and 8.9 billion PBMCs per donor. Overall results and qualifications from the work: Compared with non-shared clonotypes, clonotypes shared by all four sorted-subset donors had higher generation probabilities. Sampling was restricted to blood, and TCR repertoires in tissue are likely to differ from TCR repertoires in blood. Based on pairwise subsampling, the degree of clonotype sharing among donors was expected to be affected by sequencing depth. Sharing across a few donors was observed for around 5% of naive CD4, over 3% of naive CD8, over 2% of memory CD4, and around 0.42% of memory CD8 clonotypes. Rarefaction of sorted-subset datasets indicated incomplete sequencing despite the large sequencing depth. Because the study included a small number of donors, the genetic and exposure-history diversity represented was limited. Naive subsets generally had larger estimated clonotype richness than memory subsets did.

Its CDR3 holds 13 amino acids, cysteine through phenylalanine. Just CDR3 DNA is preserved here, 39 bases in frame from base 1. For this chain, trimming is 5 bases at the V end and 4 bases at the J end, and the number of junction bases without a gene match is 3. The CDR1 and CDR2 encoded by the germline V gene are SQVTM and ANQGSEA. Using the deep immunoSEQ assay, multiplex PCR amplified TCR CDR3 regions from genomic DNA. Extracted genomic DNA from each cell subset was spread evenly across all wells of several immunoSEQ 96-well plates, with each plate serving as a replicate. For sorted subsets, about 220 ng of genomic DNA, equivalent to roughly 30,000 T cell genomes, went into each replicate PCR. The purified libraries were quantified using a Qubit 3.0 fluorometer, sized with a Bioanalyzer 2100, and then quantified again using the KAPA Library Quantification kit. Every immunoSEQ 96-well plate was sequenced on a separate single-read 150-cycle Illumina NextSeq 550 flow cell. Under the source paper's analysis protocol: The immunoSEQ output contained only junctional sequences without quality scores, so filtering could not match that applied to full-length reads. To assign V/J genes and CDR3, sequences were annotated against IMGT germline references using PyIR, a Python wrapper for IgBLAST v1.9. Reads were removed for weak V/J assignments (E-value above 1e-6), missing CDR3, stop codons, out-of-frame junctions, or ambiguous translated residues. V3J clonotypes were defined as sequences sharing an identical inferred V gene, J gene, and CDR3 amino acid sequence. To compute the percentage overlap between repertoires, the number of shared unique clonotypes was divided by the size of the smaller repertoire. Three approaches were used to assess repertoire richness: RTK rarefaction, the Chao1 estimator, and Recon v2.1 estimates of unobserved clonotypes. Generation probabilities were computed with OLGA for all TCRbeta clonotypes obtained by the gDNA method from a few donors. The clones in this table, taken by TCRdb from immuneACCESS, are in-frame only. Not every clone is retained; where verified, under half of the shortfall comes from an unresolved V gene, and the cause of the rest is unknown. V, J and clone size are those of that table, while D and trimming were read from the DNA. The sample profile shows 550,000 to 600,000 clones; about 98% of them were found once. The ten largest account for more than 0.3% of the sample.

As regards this clone: There is no known antigen for this receptor. No much larger clone exists at a distance of one base, and base qualities are not known. At the DNA level, this CDR3 is encoded by other sequences in the same sample as well.

CD8 naive samples consisted of CD45RO-negative cells that were positively selected for CCR7, yielding a CD45RA+CCR7+ population without TemRA cells. Donors were healthy HIV-negative adults with no recently reported acute infections or vaccinations. Only Caucasian adults living in Nashville, Tennessee, USA were represented among the donors. After blood collection by leukapheresis, PBMCs were isolated using Ficoll-Histopaque density gradient centrifugation and then cryopreserved in the vapor phase of liquid nitrogen. Analytical flow cytometry was used to check the purity and quantity of every magnetically sorted T cell population. Each sorted fraction had its genomic DNA isolated and then quantified by UV absorbance on a Nanodrop 2000c.

Source material: naive CD8+ T cells sorted from blood. Per the publication, the cell subset or site label means: CD45RA+CCR7+. This receptor was taken from a man aged 30 to 45 in good health. The sequence joins TRBV29-1 to TRBJ2-7; the junction holds 12 bases that match TRBD2. The DNA sequence is given as TGCAGCGTTAGACTAGCGGGAGTATACGAGCAGTACTTC. Its protein reads: CSVRLAGVYEQYF.